This entry features one T cell receptor beta chain sequence. What it binds is unknown. The entry originates in a study of TIL therapy for anti-PD-1-resistant metastatic lung cancer. At the level of the study: Tumors carried a median about 1.5 non-synonymous mutations per megabase.

Study-wide results and caveats: This highly selected cohort may not generalize to typical lung cancer patients.

V lost 0 bases and J 4 bases, leaving 11 bases between the germline ends. Germline V lookup: CDR1 SGDLS, CDR2 YYNGEE. This CDR3 has 15 amino acids. The time point denotes: pre-treatment sample, taken before nivolumab and TIL therapy. The libraries were made with immunoSEQ v3. Repertoires were generated with immunoSEQ multiplex PCR, while TCRdb's copy carries only in-frame clones and drops some. This table holds about 44,000 clones, less than 80% found once. The rearrangement joins TRBV9 to TRBJ2-1; possibly TRBD2 for D (6 bases). Sequencing was performed on blood, taken at baseline. This TCR was recovered from a man between 65 and 85 years old with non-small cell lung cancer. The CDR3 coding sequence is TGTGCCAGCAGCGTAGGCAGCGGGCGTTACAATGAGCAGTTCTTC. The encoded protein is CASSVGSGRYNEQFF.